These T cell receptor beta chains were read from a single sample in a study of T cells in localized non-small cell lung cancer. Sequencing used immunoSEQ multiplex PCR; TCRdb keeps in-frame clones, though not all of them. The sample has 70,000 to 85,000 clones; approximately 84% are singletons. The sample was peripheral blood, taken before any cancer treatment. The receptors were sampled from a female donor over 55 with stage I lung adenocarcinoma. The CDR3 runs from the conserved cysteine through the conserved F or W.

j_gene	v_gene	CDR3aa
TRBJ1-1	TRBV5-1	CASKGQDHTEAFF
TRBJ1-4	TRBV4-2	CASSQDGGPNEKLFF
TRBJ2-5	TRBV11-3	CASSIPLEETQYF
TRBJ2-1	TRBV27	CASSLSGSSYNEQFF
TRBJ1-1	TRBV12-5	CASGFTDRGTEAFF
TRBJ2-7	TRBV18	CASSPRKGTDAPYEQYF
TRBJ2-1	TRBV4-1	CASSQGEGVLYNEQFF
TRBJ1-5	TRBV2	CASSGGRQPQHF
TRBJ1-3	TRBV9	CASSVSRNTIYF
TRBJ2-3	TRBV10-1	CASRETGEDTQYF
TRBJ2-5	TRBV11-2	CASSIQGTEETQYF
TRBJ2-1	TRBV29-1	CSARSGSGVGDEQFF
TRBJ1-1	TRBV5-6	CASRILSGGHEAFF
TRBJ2-3	TRBV5-1	CASSLGTGPDTQYF
TRBJ2-1	TRBV25-1	CASSERSRRGPYNEQFF
TRBJ2-4	TRBV20-1	CSAQGRNIQYF
TRBJ2-5	TRBV7-9	CASSLGGSHQETQYF
TRBJ2-3	TRBV9	CASSVALSGTDTQYF
TRBJ1-2	TRBV27	CASSLTGHSYGYTF
TRBJ2-2	TRBV11-2	CASSYNRGTGELFF
TRBJ1-6	TRBV5-4	CASSLYGTGLDSPLHF
TRBJ1-1	TRBV6-5	CASSLTQPNTEAFF
TRBJ1-6	TRBV27	CASTSTGANGPLHF
TRBJ2-5	TRBV7-2	CASSPMGGPETQYF
TRBJ2-7	TRBV6-5	CASSRQGGDEQYF
TRBJ2-3	TRBV10-3	CAISDSGGLTDTQYF
TRBJ1-5	TRBV10-3	CAIGTGDSNQPQHF
TRBJ2-5	TRBV18	CASSPEGRETQYF
TRBJ2-6	TRBV18	CASSPQEMAGANVLTF
TRBJ2-6	TRBV2	CASSEIRQPGANVLTF
TRBJ1-5	TRBV19	CASSTGGRSNQPQHF
TRBJ1-1	TRBV7-2	CASSPRGTEAFF
TRBJ1-6	TRBV6-5	CASRPDRVHNSPLHF
TRBJ1-5	TRBV27	CASSRAGTNQPQHF
TRBJ1-1	TRBV20-1	CSASDTEAFF
TRBJ1-5	TRBV10-3	CAISESEGSGQPQHF
TRBJ2-7	TRBV7-6	CASSSPDSAYEQYF
TRBJ2-5	TRBV19	CASSIGNQPKETQYF
TRBJ1-1	TRBV4-2	CASSQARGTEAFF
TRBJ2-7	TRBV6-5	CASSLGTSGSGYEQYF
TRBJ2-5	TRBV28	CASSTPGVGETQYF
TRBJ2-4	TRBV5-6	CASSPLGGANIQYF
TRBJ2-3	TRBV18	CASSPPGPALNTQYF
TRBJ2-6	TRBV19	CASSMGYGSGISGANVLTF
TRBJ2-7	TRBV7-2	CASSLGAGAYEQYF
TRBJ1-5	TRBV2	CASRDRTGGGNQPQHF
TRBJ2-1	TRBV4-1	CASSQDGLEQFF
TRBJ1-3	TRBV18	CASSPGGPNSGNTIYF
TRBJ1-5	TRBV19	CASSLQGSNQPQHF
TRBJ2-5	TRBV12-2	CASRPTLTDQETQYF
TRBJ1-4	TRBV7-2	CASSLLKDRGHEKLFF
TRBJ2-1	TRBV13	CASSPRMTGTLGNEQFF
TRBJ1-6	TRBV7-6	CASTTGQEAATLHF
TRBJ2-7	TRBV11-3	CASSLTVAYEQYF
TRBJ1-3	TRBV29-1	CSVEDPEGQHSSGNTIYF
TRBJ1-5	TRBV5-1	CASSLGRLNQPQHF
TRBJ2-3	TRBV11-2	CASSLLAGVSTDTQYF
TRBJ1-1	TRBV9	CASSVDRDTEAFF
TRBJ1-1	TRBV19	CASSIGGGTEAFF
TRBJ1-2	TRBV4-1	CASSPNTGDLGYTF